These 5 T cell receptor beta chains share one sample of origin, sequenced in a study of shared clonotypes between healthy human individuals. The repertoire was sequenced with immunoSEQ multiplex PCR; TCRdb's copy has only in-frame clones and lacks some. The repertoire holds roughly 2.2 million clones, with 85% to 95% as singletons. Material for sequencing was naive CD4+ T cells from PBMCs. The subset here: CD45RA+ positively selected. These receptors were taken from a man younger than 30 in good health. Some clones in this sample may be carry-over from other donors' samples.

V gene TRBV11-2 combines with J gene TRBJ1-2; 8 nucleotides line up with TRBD1. The CDR3 contains 15 residues. The trim removed 1 base at V and 8 bases at J, leaving 9 bases unmatched. Per germline, CDR1 SGHAT and CDR2 FQNNGV. The CDR3 DNA reads TGTGCCAGCAGCTTAGCAGGGGGCGCAAGGGAAGGCTACACCTTC. This gives the protein CASSLAGGAREGYTF. Based on the CDR3 plus reference TRBV11-2 and TRBJ1-2, the full variable domain is EAGVAQSPRYKIIEKRQSVAFWCNPISGHATLYWYQQILGQGPKLLIQFQNNGVVDDSQLPKDRFSAERLKGVDSTLKIQPAKLEDSAVYLCASSLAGGAREGYTFGSGTRLTVV.

The V and J genes are TRBV30 and TRBJ2-1; TRBD1 is a possible D gene (6 bases). CDR1 is GTSNPN and CDR2 is SVGIG in the germline V gene (reference sequence). Trimming shortened V by 1 base and J by 3 bases, and 19 bases separated the two germline ends. The CDR3 runs to 17 residues. The CDR3 reads CAWSDTKDSQSYNEQFF. Here the CDR3 DNA reads TGTGCCTGGAGTGATACCAAGGACAGCCAAAGCTACAATGAGCAGTTCTTC.

This chain joins TRBV11-1 and TRBJ2-3; D remains ambiguous. CDR3 length equals 18 residues. Deletions cut 8 bases from V and 0 bases from J, with 24 bases between. Looked up from germline, CDR1 is SGHAT and CDR2 is FQDESV (reference sequence). This CDR3 reads CASRRWQSDRTSTDTQYF. The CDR3 DNA is TGTGCCAGCCGTAGATGGCAGTCGGATCGAACTAGCACAGATACGCAGTATTTT.

The chain joins TRBV6-5 to TRBJ2-1; TRBD2 aligns across 11 bases. Trimming removed 6 bases from V and 4 bases from J; junction bases left unmatched: 5. This CDR3 has 15 amino acids. The germline V gene encodes CDR1 MNHEY and CDR2 SVGAGI. Written as DNA, the CDR3 is TGTGCCAGCAGCTGGACTAGCGGGTTATACAATGAGCAGTTCTTC. Translating gives CASSWTSGLYNEQFF.

This sequence joins TRBV7-2 and TRBJ2-7; 10 nucleotides agree with TRBD2. CDR3 length equals 15 residues. After removal of 1 base from V and 7 bases from J, the junction contained 7 bases not matched to a gene. Germline V gene data show CDR1 as SGHTA and CDR2 as FQGNSA. CDR3 residues: CASSLGLAGSVEQYF. CDR3 bases: TGTGCCAGCAGCTTAGGACTAGCGGGTTCAGTAGAGCAGTACTTC.